This T cell receptor (beta chain) was sequenced for a study of OX40 agonist ivuxolimab in advanced cancers. CDR1 is SEHNR, CDR2 FQNEAQ, per germline (reference sequence). CDR3 length: 14 residues. V shed 1 base, J shed 3 bases, and the junction held 3 bases outside the gene matches. Only in-frame clones appear in the TCRdb table, and some are missing; sequencing was by immunoSEQ multiplex PCR. The sample has about 94,000 clones; around 90% are singletons. This sequence originates from an adult with an advanced solid tumor such as melanoma, head and neck, liver or kidney cancer. The sample was CD4+ or CD8+ T cells sorted from blood, taken in a trial of the OX40 agonist ivuxolimab. The genes are TRBV7-9 and TRBJ2-7; 7 nucleotides align to TRBD1. In DNA form, the CDR3 reads TGTGCCAGCAGCTTAGGGGGACAGCTCTACGAGCAGTACTTC. It translates to CASSLGGQLYEQYF.